This TCR beta chain was sequenced during a study of blood T cell repertoires in COVID-19. Study at large: Samples taken during acute and convalescent COVID-19 were collected in the United States, Italy and Spain.

With V trimmed by 5 bases and J by 6 bases, 6 bases remained unmatched. CDR3 length: 13 residues. Germline CDR1 and CDR2: MNHEY and SMNVEV (reference sequence). Original analysis: Amplified reference gene primers provided the basis for estimating nucleated cell counts. Repertoires were generated with immunoSEQ multiplex PCR, while TCRdb's copy carries only in-frame clones and drops some. V and J calls plus clone size are reproduced from that table; the DNA served to infer D and trimming. This table has 250,000 or so clones, around 84% appearing once. The rearrangement links TRBV27 to TRBJ2-7; TRBD1 agrees at 8 bases. The sample was peripheral blood. This TCR was recovered from a middle-aged man who had recovered from COVID-19. CDR3 sequence reads: CASSVDRGGEQYF. The CDR3 DNA reads as TGTGCCAGCAGTGTCGACAGGGGAGGCGAGCAGTACTTC.